The text below deals with one T cell receptor beta chain. CD8+CD57+ cell expansion had been shown by flow cytometry in patients chosen for sequencing. Genomic DNA acted as the template from which TCR beta VDJ combination and CDR3 sequence profiling were carried out. Each CDR3 protein gets one entry after TCRdb re-called the reads with MiXCR. Found here are 200,000 to 300,000 distinct CDR3 sequences, approximately 82% of them singletons; the top ten hold roughly 42%. V gave up 3 bases and J gave up 1 base, with 6 bases separating them. The CDR3 extends over 12 amino acids. Germline V CDR1 and CDR2: DFQATT, SNEGSKA (reference sequence). This record belongs to a study of CD8+CD57+ T cells in acquired aplastic anemia.

The source is a human donor with aplastic anemia. This chain uses TRBV20-1 with TRBJ1-2; no clear D gene. Material: sorted CD4+, CD8+, or CD8+CD57+ T cells (not recorded which) from PBMCs. The DNA of the CDR3 is TGCAGTGCTAGGGGCAATAACTATGGCTACACCTTC. Protein product: CSARGNNYGYTF.